Below are 5 T cell receptor beta chains sequenced from a single sample in a study of cytomegalovirus exposure and HLA in healthy donors. The PCR used 60 Vbeta and 13 Jbeta primers. Measured with immunoSEQ multiplex PCR; TCRdb has only the in-frame clones, and not every one. Here the sample spans under 150,000 clones, around 72% being singletons. The sequenced sample was PBMCs. Receptors originate from a human donor in good health.

CDR3 loop: CAWSEGALKRCFF. In DNA, the CDR3 is TGTGCCTGGAGTGAGGGGGCGCTGAAGCGTTGTTTCTTC. The V gene is TRBV30, the J gene TRBJ2-1, with 7 bases aligning to TRBD1. After removal of 1 base from V and 16 bases from J, the junction contained 13 bases not matched to a gene. The germline V gene has CDR1 GTSNPN and CDR2 SVGIG (reference sequence). CDR3 length: 13 amino acids.

This clone was found a few times. This sequence joins TRBV6-5 and TRBJ1-6; 10 nucleotides match TRBD1. V lost 1 base and J lost 8; bases outside the gene matches: 5. The CDR3 runs to 16 residues. The V gene's germline CDR1 is MNHEY and CDR2 SVGAGI. The CDR3 DNA reads TGTGCCAGCAGTTACTTTGGGACAGGGGTGGATTCACCCCTCCACTTT. This translates into CASSYFGTGVDSPLHF.

The chain links TRBV28 to TRBJ2-6; D ambiguous. V lost 4 bases and J 0 bases, leaving 16 bases between the germline ends. The CDR3 has 18 residues. In germline, CDR1 is MDHEN, CDR2 SYDVKM. This CDR3 is CASSSTAGLGSGANVLTF. As DNA, the CDR3 is TGTGCCAGCAGTTCGACGGCAGGCCTGGGCTCTGGGGCCAACGTCCTGACTTTC.

The J gene is TRBJ2-3, the V gene TRBV2, with 7 bases fitting TRBD1. Germline CDR1 and CDR2: SNHLY and FYNNEI. With 6 bases clipped from V and 0 bases from J, the junction kept 6 bases outside the gene matches. CDR3 length: 15 amino acids. CDR3 in amino acids: CASRRGQTSTDTQYF. CDR3 nucleotide sequence: TGTGCCAGCAGGAGGGGACAGACTAGCACAGATACGCAGTATTTT.

The genes are TRBV5-1 and TRBJ2-1, with D possibly TRBD2 on 5 matching bases. The CDR3 runs 15 residues. V shed 2 bases and J shed 3 bases, with 12 bases lying between them. From germline, CDR1 is SGHRS and CDR2 YFSETQ. In DNA form, the CDR3 reads TGCGCCAGCAGCTTAGGAGCCGGGAACTACAATGAGCAGTTCTTC. This sequence encodes CASSLGAGNYNEQFF.